The entry below gives a single T cell receptor beta chain sequence along with its context. This record belongs to a study of T cells in localized non-small cell lung cancer. Sequencing was performed with immunoSEQ multiplex PCR; in TCRdb, only in-frame clones are kept and a portion is missing. The sample shows 30,000 to 45,000 clones, roughly 92% of them seen only once. The sequence was collected from a female donor of 60 years or more with stage I lung adenocarcinoma. The sample here was peripheral blood, taken before any cancer treatment.

The DNA for the CDR3 is TGTGCCAGCAGCTCGCTAGCGGGGGGTACCTACGAGCAGTACTTC. This codes for CASSSLAGGTYEQYF. The J gene is TRBJ2-7, the V gene TRBV11-2, with 11 bases fitting TRBD2. Germline values: CDR1 SGHAT, CDR2 FQNNGV. The CDR3 contains 15 residues. Trimming removed 4 bases from V and 2 bases from J; junction bases left unmatched: 4.